This paragraph covers one TCR beta chain sequence. This record comes from a study of T cell changes during pregnancy in multiple sclerosis. The CDR3 covers 14 residues. Germline V lookup: CDR1 KGHSH, CDR2 LQKENI. Trimming removed 6 bases from V and 9 bases from J; junction bases left unmatched: 12. The table came from immunoSEQ multiplex PCR; TCRdb's copy has only in-frame clones and leaves some out. The sample includes about 77,000 clones, under 95% of them seen just once. The sequence derives from a female donor in good health, enrolled as a control in a pregnancy study. Sequences were derived from peripheral blood, sampled after pregnancy. The J gene is TRBJ1-2, the V gene TRBV18; 8 nucleotides line up with TRBD1. DNA of the CDR3: TGTGCCAGCTCGCAGGACAGGGTTCTTCGTAGCTACACCTTC. Translated, it gives CASSQDRVLRSYTF.